This TCR beta chain is drawn from a study of spatial heterogeneity in lung cancer. Broader study findings: Ubiquitous nonsynonymous mutations were tracked by counts of ubiquitous expanded TCRs, and regional ones by counts of regional expanded TCRs. Higher tumor mutation counts went along with higher counts of expanded intratumoral alpha and beta TCRs.

TCRdb ran MiXCR on the 5' RACE reads and lists one entry per CDR3 protein. The sample holds 15,000 or so distinct CDR3 sequences, less than 9.5% seen once. Time point indicated: sample taken at primary tumor resection. From tumor, nontumor lung or frozen PBMC, whole RNA was taken unsorted for sequencing. This clonotype was counted between two and nine times. Its antigen is not known. Trimming cost V 4 bases and J 8 bases, with 18 bases left between them. The CDR3 spans 15 residues. Looked up from germline, CDR1 is GTSNPN and CDR2 is SVGIG (reference sequence). Material: lung tumor tissue, obtained at surgery. V is TRBV30 and J is TRBJ1-6; maybe TRBD1 (6 bases). The receptor was derived from a male donor with early-stage non-small cell lung cancer. CDR3 bases: TGTGCCTGGACAGGGACACTCGAACAGGATTCACCCCTCCACTTT. As protein: CAWTGTLEQDSPLHF. Complete variable domain (other parts from reference TRBV30 and TRBJ1-6): SQTIHQWPATLVQPVGSPLSLECTVEGTSNPNLYWYRQAAGRGLQLLFYSVGIGQISSEVPQNLSASRPQDRQFILSSKKLLLSDSGFYLCAWTGTLEQDSPLHFGNGTRLTVT.